A single sample is the source of the 5 T cell receptor beta chains below, sequenced in a study of shared clonotypes between healthy human individuals. CD45RO-negative cells were positively selected for CCR7, leaving out terminally differentiated effector memory CD45RA+ cells. The data were produced by immunoSEQ multiplex PCR, yet TCRdb's version contains in-frame clones alone and is incomplete. The data show approximately 2,200,000 clones, with roughly 91% seen just once and under 2% held by the top ten. Sequencing was done on a sample of naive CD8+ T cells from PBMCs. The receptors here all came from a man aged 18 to 35 in good health. Some clones in this sample may be carry-over from other donors' samples.

The genes are TRBV4-1 and TRBJ2-5; the D call may be TRBD1 or TRBD2 (5 bases each). V lost 4 bases and J 4 bases, leaving 19 bases between the germline ends. This CDR3 contains 16 residues. CDR1 is MGHRA and CDR2 is YSYEKL in the germline V gene. The DNA of the CDR3 is TGCGCCAGCAGCCTTAGACCCGGGACGCCCTTAGAGACCCAGTACTTC. Its protein product is CASSLRPGTPLETQYF.

Remarks on this clone: At one boundary the junction diverges from the germline segment, which might be a read error. The chain employs TRBV7-9 and TRBJ1-2, with TRBD1 matching over 7 bases. Germline assignment: CDR1 SEHNR and CDR2 FQNEAQ (reference sequence). The CDR3 totals 16 residues. The CDR3 coding sequence is TGTGCCAGCAGCTTGAACAGGGGAAGGGCTAAGTATGGCTACACCTTC. It yields the protein CASSLNRGRAKYGYTF.

CDR3 region: CASSGRDRDYEQYF. CDR3 nucleotides: TGTGCCAGCAGTGGCCGGGACAGGGACTACGAGCAGTACTTC. This chain connects TRBV2 to TRBJ2-7; 9 nucleotides line up with TRBD1. Looked up from germline, CDR1 is SNHLY and CDR2 is FYNNEI. The CDR3 spans 14 residues. V shed 4 bases, J shed 3 bases, and the junction held 4 bases outside the gene matches.

V is TRBV28 and J is TRBJ2-1; 9 bases agree with TRBD1. Germline trimming cut 7 bases from V and 7 bases from J; bases unmatched to any gene: 11. This CDR3 region has 15 residues. In germline, CDR1 is MDHEN, CDR2 SYDVKM. CDR3 residues: CASTPGTGFWNEQFF. As DNA, the CDR3 is TGTGCCAGCACGCCCGGGACAGGGTTTTGGAATGAGCAGTTCTTC.

The chain uses TRBV7-9 and TRBJ2-7, with 12 bases identical to TRBD2. The V and J ends lost 4 bases and 7 bases, in that order; junction bases with no gene match: 5. The CDR3 is made up of 14 amino acids. The germline CDR1 and CDR2 sequences are SEHNR and FQNEAQ (reference sequence). The CDR3 sequence: CASSSGLAGWEQYF. DNA for the CDR3: TGTGCCAGCAGCTCCGGACTAGCGGGGTGGGAGCAGTACTTC. The full variable domain, with the rest looked up from reference TRBV7-9 and TRBJ2-7, is DTGVSQNPRHKITKRGQNVTFRCDPISEHNRLYWYRQTLGQGPEFLTYFQNEAQLEKSRLLSDRFSAERPKGSFSTLEIQRTEQGDSAMYLCASSSGLAGWEQYFGPGTRLTVT.